These 4 T cell receptor beta chains came from one sample sequenced in a study of T cell repertoires in aging, cancer and after chemotherapy. Amplification of TCR beta used genomic DNA extracted from peripheral blood. Multiplex touch-down PCR with TRB-A/B primers amplified rearranged V-D-J TRB sequences. TCRdb redid the calling of the multiplex PCR reads with MiXCR, one entry per CDR3 protein. The sample includes more than 8,000 distinct CDR3 sequences, roughly two fifths of them seen just once. Sequenced: blood. The source of these receptors is a human donor in good health.

The chain recombines TRBV18 with TRBJ1-5; TRBD1 matches at 7 bases. In germline, CDR1 is KGHSH, CDR2 LQKENI. This CDR3 is 15 amino acids long. The V gene end was trimmed by 3 bases and the J gene end by 0 bases; junction bases not matched to a gene: 2. In DNA form, the CDR3 reads TGTGCCAGCTCACCCGACAGGGCTAGCAATCAGCCCCAGCATTTT. Its translation: CASSPDRASNQPQHF.

This clonotype was seen more than once but under ten times. This chain connects TRBV6-5 to TRBJ1-6; D gene uncertain. CDR1 is MNHEY and CDR2 is SVGAGI in the germline V gene. The CDR3 runs 14 residues. The V gene lost 0 bases and the J gene lost 7 bases, with 7 bases spanning the gap. The CDR3 DNA is TGTGCCAGCAGTTACTCAATGGCGAATTCACCCCTCCACTTT. This gives the protein CASSYSMANSPLHF.

The genes are TRBV19 and TRBJ1-3; 8 bases match TRBD1. The V gene's germline CDR1 is LNHDA and CDR2 SQIVND (reference sequence). The length of the CDR3 is 18 residues. V was clipped by 5 bases and J by 1 base; unmatched bases: 13. This CDR3 is CASSSKLGTGPSGNTIYF. DNA for the CDR3: TGTGCCAGTAGTTCTAAACTCGGGACAGGTCCGTCTGGAAACACCATATATTTT. Drawing the rest from reference TRBV19 and TRBJ1-3, the complete variable domain is DGGITQSPKYLFRKEGQNVTLSCEQNLNHDAMYWYRQDPGQGLRLIYYSQIVNDFQKGDIAEGYSVSREKKESFPLTVTSAQKNPTAFYLCASSSKLGTGPSGNTIYFGEGSWLTVV.

CDR3 residues: CASSLAHLNRGLMNTEAFF. In DNA, the CDR3 is TGTGCCAGCAGCTTAGCCCATCTTAACAGGGGATTGATGAACACTGAAGCTTTCTTT. V gene TRBV13 combines with J gene TRBJ1-1, with 7 bases identical to TRBD1. Germline V gene data show CDR1 as PRHDT and CDR2 as FYEKMQ (reference sequence). This CDR3 has 19 residues. V lost 1 base, J lost 0 bases, and 14 bases stayed unmatched.